The rows below give T cell receptor beta chains drawn from one sample of a study of T cells in Graves' hyperthyroidism and ophthalmopathy. Each CDR3 protein gets one entry after TCRdb re-called the multiplex PCR reads with MiXCR. Among 300,000 to 450,000 distinct CDR3 sequences listed, approximately 17% were seen once. The sequenced sample was blood. Source of these receptors: a woman in her twenties or thirties with Graves' hyperthyroidism that later progressed to Graves' ophthalmopathy. The CDR3 runs from the conserved cysteine through the conserved F or W. The D gene is left open where the match is weak. Rows give clone size only sometimes, using once, few, many, or a class for an expanded clone.

TRBD1,14,TRBJ1-2,TRBV7-9,many,TGTGCCAGCAGCTTAGGGACAGGGAGTCAAGGCTACACCTTC,CASSLGTGSQGYTF
TRBD1,14,TRBJ2-7,TRBV9,many,TGTGCCAGCAGCGCAGGGACAGGGGACTACGAGCAGTACTTC,CASSAGTGDYEQYF
NA,14,TRBJ1-4,TRBV28,NA,TGTGCCAGCACCGTAACAGGGAGGGATGAAAAACTGTTTTTT,CASTVTGRDEKLFF
NA,16,TRBJ1-3,TRBV28,many,TGTGCCAGCATCATGGGGGGGGACGGCTCTGGAAACACCATATATTTT,CASIMGGDGSGNTIYF
NA,15,TRBJ2-7,TRBV7-8,many,TGTGCCAGCAGCTTAGCTACAGGGTCCAACTACGAGCAGTACTTC,CASSLATGSNYEQYF
TRBD2,14,TRBJ2-2,TRBV7-8,many,TGTGCCAGCAGCCGGGAGGACGCAGGCGGGGAGCTGTTTTTT,CASSREDAGGELFF
TRBD1,21,TRBJ2-4,TRBV24-1,NA,TGTGCCACCAGTGATCTCGCAGGACCCCGCCGGGACAGGGGGACCAAAAACATTCAGTACTTC,CATSDLAGPRRDRGTKNIQYF
TRBD1,18,TRBJ2-7,TRBV5-1,once,TGCGCCAGCAGCTCGGCCGGGACAGTGAGGGCAAGGCTGAACGAGCAGTACTTC,CASSSAGTVRARLNEQYF
NA,13,TRBJ2-2,TRBV28,many,TGTGCCAGCCGAGTCCTGAACACCGGGGAGCTGTTTTTT,CASRVLNTGELFF
NA,14,TRBJ1-2,TRBV9,many,TGTGCCAGCAGCGTAGGAATGGGGGCATATGGCTACACCTTC,CASSVGMGAYGYTF
TRBD1,15,TRBJ2-5,TRBV7-8,many,TGTGCCAGCAGCTTAATGACAGGGGTAGACGAGACCCAGTACTTC,CASSLMTGVDETQYF
NA,16,TRBJ1-5,TRBV28,many,TGTGCCAGCAGTCTCGACCCAGGGACCAACTATCAGCCCCAGCATTTT,CASSLDPGTNYQPQHF
TRBD2,16,TRBJ2-4,TRBV6-1,few,TGTGCCAGCAGCCCCGGACTAGCGGGTGCGAAAGACATTCAGTACTTC,CASSPGLAGAKDIQYF
NA,15,TRBJ2-5,TRBV4-1,NA,TGCGCCAGCAGCCATTCACCCCCCGGGGAAGAGACCCAGTACTTC,CASSHSPPGEETQYF
TRBD1,16,TRBJ2-2,TRBV4-1,few,TGCGCCAGCAGCCAAGAGCACAGGGGGCACACCGGGGAGCTGTTTTTT,CASSQEHRGHTGELFF
NA,15,TRBJ2-1,TRBV7-2,few,TGTGCCAGCAGCTTCGCGGGTGACCCCTACAATGAGCAGTTCTTC,CASSFAGDPYNEQFF
NA,15,TRBJ1-2,TRBV7-3,NA,TGTGCCAGCAGCCGGTCCGCCGGACAAGCTTTGGGCTACACCTTC,CASSRSAGQALGYTF
NA,13,TRBJ2-7,TRBV12-3/TRBV12-4,many,TGTGCCAGCAGTTGGGGTGGGGGCTACGAGCAGTACTTC,CASSWGGGYEQYF
TRBD1,15,TRBJ2-1,TRBV19,few,TGTGCCAGTAAATATTGGGGACAGGGTAACCATGAGCAGTTCTTC,CASKYWGQGNHEQFF
NA,16,TRBJ2-3,TRBV5-1,NA,TGCGCCAGCAGCTTGGCGTACAGGGCCATCACAGATACGCAGTATTTT,CASSLAYRAITDTQYF
TRBD2,15,TRBJ2-3,TRBV5-1,few,TGCGCCAGCAGCTTTAGCGGGAGGGCCGCAGATACGCAGTATTTT,CASSFSGRAADTQYF
NA,14,TRBJ1-1,TRBV28,once,TGTGCCAGCAGTTTCCCCTACGTGAACACTGAAGCTTTCTTT,CASSFPYVNTEAFF
NA,16,TRBJ2-2,TRBV12-3/TRBV12-4,NA,TGTGCCAGCAGCGCGCTTGGACTGGCAAACACCGGGGAGCTGTTTTTT,CASSALGLANTGELFF
NA,14,TRBJ2-5,TRBV12-3/TRBV12-4,many,TGTGCCAGCAGAACTAGTGCATCACAAGAGACCCAGTACTTC,CASRTSASQETQYF
TRBD2,16,TRBJ2-1,TRBV7-7,NA,TGTGCTAGCAGCACCGGGACTAGCGGGATAACTGGTGAGCAGTTCTTC,CASSTGTSGITGEQFF
TRBD1,17,TRBJ2-7,TRBV20-1,many,TGCAGTGCTAGAGATCTGTTCCGGGGACAGGGGGACTACGAGCAGTACTTC,CSARDLFRGQGDYEQYF
NA,16,TRBJ2-1,TRBV7-9,NA,TGTGCCAGCAGCTTATTGCCGGGTGAGGGTACCAATGAGCAGTTCTTC,CASSLLPGEGTNEQFF
TRBD1,19,TRBJ2-6,TRBV9,few,TGTGCCAGCAGCGTAGCTACGGGACAGGGGGCGTCCGGGGCCAACGTCCTGACTTTC,CASSVATGQGASGANVLTF
TRBD2,14,TRBJ2-3,TRBV5-1,few,TGCGCCAGCAGCTTCGGGCTAGCGGAAGATACGCAGTATTTT,CASSFGLAEDTQYF
TRBD1,11,TRBJ2-7,TRBV28,few,TGTGCCAGCAGTTTTGCGGGACAGGAGTACTTC,CASSFAGQEYF
NA,13,TRBJ2-2,TRBV5-1,NA,TGCGCCAGCCTTACAGAGAACACCGGGGAGCTGTTTTTT,CASLTENTGELFF